This paragraph reports one TCR beta chain. V lost 0 bases, J lost 6 bases, and 12 bases lay in between. CDR1 and CDR2 from the germline V gene are KGHSH and LQKENI. The CDR3 sequence is 15 residues long. This sample is part of a study of blood T cell repertoires in COVID-19. Study background: The cDNA or gDNA used as material had been derived from T cells, B-cell-depleted T cells, or PBMCs.

Authors' processing steps: The assay estimated nucleated cells by amplifying reference gene primers. Measured with immunoSEQ multiplex PCR; TCRdb has only the in-frame clones, and not every one. That table furnishes V, J and clone size, whereas the DNA furnished D and trimming. The table has about 220,000 clones, 70% to 85% seen once. This receptor was identified in a woman aged 40 to 50 with acute COVID-19. Sequences were obtained from PBMCs or T cells enriched from blood (not recorded which). The rearrangement uses TRBV18 and TRBJ2-1; no definite D call. The CDR3, as DNA: TGTGCCAGCTCACCACCCTCCAGGAATTCCAATGAGCAGTTCTTC. Protein sequence: CASSPPSRNSNEQFF.